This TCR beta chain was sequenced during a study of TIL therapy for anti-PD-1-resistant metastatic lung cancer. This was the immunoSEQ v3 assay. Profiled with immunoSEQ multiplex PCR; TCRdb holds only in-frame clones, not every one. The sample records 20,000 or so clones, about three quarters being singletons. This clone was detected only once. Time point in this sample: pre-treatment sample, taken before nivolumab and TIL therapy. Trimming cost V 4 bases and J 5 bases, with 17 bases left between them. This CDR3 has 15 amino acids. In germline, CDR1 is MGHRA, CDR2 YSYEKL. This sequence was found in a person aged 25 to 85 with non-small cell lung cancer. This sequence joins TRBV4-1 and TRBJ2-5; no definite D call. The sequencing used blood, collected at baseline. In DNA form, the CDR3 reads TGCGCCAGCAGCCCTGCCGGAACCCAGAGGGAGACCCAGTACTTC. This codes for CASSPAGTQRETQYF.